The subject of this entry is one T cell receptor beta chain. This CDR3 comprises 13 residues. V lost 6 bases, J lost 9 bases, and 15 bases lay in between. Germline CDR1 is SNHLY and CDR2 is FYNNEI. Clones were sequenced by immunoSEQ multiplex PCR, and TCRdb holds only the in-frame ones, with some missing. Found here are under 55,000 clones, around 82% of them singletons; the top ten hold about 12%. Time point: peripheral blood 6 weeks after treatment start. Each individual provided 1 to 8 samples (taken pretreatment and on-treatment). The data were taken from a study of PD-L1 blockade in urothelial cancer. Study context: Patients with male sex and bladder-origin urothelial cancer accounted for about 85% of the 29 enrolled. Researchers looked at the blood 3 weeks (second dose) and 6 weeks after treatment began. The study recovered a median of about 140,000 T cells per blood sample.

Sequencing was performed on PBMCs, taken around atezolizumab (anti-PD-L1) treatment. The chain uses TRBV2 and TRBJ2-1; no reliable D call. The TCR comes from a man between 60 and 70 years old with urothelial cancer. The CDR3 reads CASSISFNGEQFF. For the CDR3, the DNA is TGTGCCAGCAGCATATCCTTCAACGGTGAGCAGTTCTTC.